This T cell receptor (beta chain) is drawn from a study of CD8+ T cells in alopecia areata. Extraction of RNA preceded its reverse transcription into cDNA, which served as the sequencing template. Using immunoSEQ multiplex PCR, the repertoire was profiled, and TCRdb retains in-frame clones only, with some absent. The top ten hold around 13% of the sample, which has more than 140,000 clones, approximately 90% seen once. This clone occurred a few times. The CDR3 has 15 residues. CDR1 is SQVTM and CDR2 is ANQGSEA in the germline V gene. Unmatched junction bases numbered 7, after V lost 0 bases and J lost 4 bases. Treatment in this sample: oral pan-JAK inhibitor, 5-10 mg twice daily.

This TCR was sampled from a human donor with alopecia areata. This material consisted of CD8+ T cells sorted from blood, taken at week 4, from a patient treated with tofacitinib. The genes are TRBV29-1 and TRBJ2-5, with TRBD1 matching 8 bases. The CDR3 protein is CSVEDGQGYGETQYF. The CDR3 coding sequence is TGCAGCGTTGAAGATGGACAGGGATACGGAGAGACCCAGTACTTC.